These T cell receptor beta chains were read from a single sample in a study of T cells in Graves' hyperthyroidism and ophthalmopathy. TCRdb itself ran the multiplex PCR reads through MiXCR, one entry per CDR3 protein. The sample consists of about 600,000 distinct CDR3 sequences, roughly 15% of them appearing once. Input material: blood. The receptor set was obtained from a woman aged 50 to 60 with Graves' ophthalmopathy. Each CDR3 is given with its conserved first and last residue. A D gene is named only where the DNA matches it firmly. Clone size is not always given. Where it is, it says once, few, many or a class for expanded clones.

TRBJ2-7	-	TRBV7-2	many	CASSRDSYSYEQYF	TGTGCCAGCAGCCGCGACAGCTACTCCTACGAGCAGTACTTC
TRBJ1-1	-	TRBV7-9	few	CASSLGWDEAFF	TGTGCCAGCAGCCTAGGGTGGGATGAAGCTTTCTTT
TRBJ2-1	TRBD2	TRBV19	few	CASSWTSGSTHEQFF	TGTGCCAGTAGTTGGACTAGCGGGAGTACCCATGAGCAGTTCTTC
TRBJ2-1	TRBD1	TRBV18	-	CASSPGTGSPTYNEQFF	TGTGCCAGCTCACCGGGGACAGGGTCACCAACCTACAATGAGCAGTTCTTC
TRBJ2-5	TRBD1	TRBV7-6	-	CASSLRVGGRGPQETQYF	TGTGCCAGCAGCCTCCGTGTTGGGGGTAGGGGGCCACAAGAGACCCAGTACTTC
TRBJ2-7	TRBD2	TRBV19	-	CASSTDRISKRGSYEQYF	TGTGCCAGTAGTACCGACAGGATCTCGAAGCGGGGGTCCTACGAGCAGTACTTC
TRBJ2-7	-	TRBV6-1	many	CASSYGTDSYEQYF	TGTGCCAGCAGCTACGGGACGGACTCCTACGAGCAGTACTTC
TRBJ1-1	-	TRBV6-1	many	CASSLGKLNTEAFF	TGTGCCAGCAGCCTGGGGAAGCTGAACACTGAAGCTTTCTTT
TRBJ2-5	-	TRBV20-1	many	CSARVFMAGQETQYF	TGCAGTGCTAGAGTTTTTATGGCGGGACAAGAGACCCAGTACTTC
TRBJ2-2	-	TRBV30	many	CAWSHPAGELFF	TGTGCCTGGAGCCACCCCGCCGGGGAGCTGTTTTTT
TRBJ2-7	TRBD2	TRBV11-3	many	CASSFLAGGVYEQYF	TGTGCCAGCAGCTTCCTAGCGGGAGGTGTCTACGAGCAGTACTTC
TRBJ2-5	TRBD2	TRBV6-2/TRBV6-3	many	CASSSRLALQETQYF	TGTGCCAGCAGTTCCCGACTAGCACTTCAAGAGACCCAGTACTTC
TRBJ2-3	-	TRBV7-2	many	CASSSIPSTDTQYF	TGTGCCAGCAGCTCCATCCCCAGCACAGATACGCAGTATTTT
TRBJ1-1	-	TRBV20-1	many	CSARDPITKNTEAFF	TGCAGTGCTAGAGATCCTATCACTAAAAACACTGAAGCTTTCTTT
TRBJ2-3	TRBD1	TRBV28	few	CASIPRDRDTDTQYF	TGTGCCAGCATTCCTCGGGACAGGGACACAGATACGCAGTATTTT
TRBJ1-2	-	TRBV3-1	many	CASSLGEGYTF	TGTGCCAGCAGCCTAGGGGAAGGCTACACCTTC
TRBJ2-7	TRBD2	TRBV5-6	few	CASSMAVLAGTSYEQYF	TGTGCCAGTAGTATGGCGGTTTTAGCGGGAACCTCCTACGAGCAGTACTTC
TRBJ2-7	-	TRBV20-1	many	CSATAPSRGLTYYEQYF	TGCAGTGCTACCGCTCCGAGCCGGGGCCTCACTTACTACGAGCAGTACTTC
TRBJ1-5	-	TRBV4-3	-	CASSQEIGNQPQHF	TGCGCCAGCAGCCAAGAGATCGGCAATCAGCCCCAGCATTTT
TRBJ1-3	TRBD1	TRBV7-2	-	CASSLTGGAGNTIYF	TGTGCCAGCAGCTTGACAGGGGGCGCTGGAAACACCATATATTTT
TRBJ2-1	TRBD2	TRBV7-2	few	CASSLVGTSGDNEQFF	TGTGCCAGCAGCTTAGTGGGGACTAGCGGCGACAATGAGCAGTTCTTC
TRBJ2-1	-	TRBV19	few	CASSISGFDNEQFF	TGTGCCAGTAGTATATCAGGGTTCGACAATGAGCAGTTCTTC
TRBJ2-1	TRBD2	TRBV12-3/TRBV12-4	few	CASSLLTSAYNEQFF	TGTGCCAGCAGTCTCCTTACTAGCGCTTACAATGAGCAGTTCTTC
TRBJ2-3	-	TRBV6-5	-	CASSYSSGITQYF	TGTGCCAGCAGTTACTCGTCAGGGATTACGCAGTATTTT
TRBJ2-2	TRBD2	TRBV20-1	-	CSATLAGRTGELFF	TGCAGTGCGACCCTAGCGGGACGAACCGGGGAGCTGTTTTTT
TRBJ2-1	TRBD2	TRBV7-9	few	CASSLGLAGPFPQFF	TGTGCCAGCAGCTTGGGACTAGCGGGCCCCTTTCCGCAGTTCTTC
TRBJ2-5	TRBD2	TRBV7-7	many	CASSSMLAGGTETQYF	TGTGCTAGCAGCTCCATGCTAGCGGGAGGAACAGAGACCCAGTACTTC
TRBJ2-1	TRBD2	TRBV7-6	many	CASSPGLAGGPVSYNEQFF	TGTGCCAGCAGCCCGGGACTAGCGGGAGGGCCGGTCTCCTACAATGAGCAGTTCTTC
TRBJ1-3	-	TRBV30	few	CAWKKTGNTICF	TGTGCCTGGAAGAAAACTGGAAACACCATATGTTTT